A selection of T cell receptor beta chains follows, all from one sample in a study of blood T cell repertoires in COVID-19. Repertoires were generated with immunoSEQ multiplex PCR, while TCRdb's copy carries only in-frame clones and drops some. Found here are approximately 270,000 clones, around 83% of them singletons; the top ten hold 8.9%. Source material: peripheral blood. These receptors were taken from an elderly man with acute or convalescent COVID-19. Both conserved end residues are trimmed from each CDR3. A D gene is named only where the DNA matches it firmly.

TRBV6-6,.,TRBJ2-2,ASSLIPWADQNTGELF
TRBV7-2,.,TRBJ2-1,ASSYFRRQVRNEQF
TRBV18,.,TRBJ1-2,ASSLSAGADYGYT
TRBV5-4,.,TRBJ2-3,ASSLGWTLVTDTQY
TRBV3-1/TRBV3-2,TRBD1,TRBJ2-4,ASSPGTGASSGNIQY
TRBV5-6,TRBD1,TRBJ1-2,ASSFGLRTGSEGYT
TRBV24-1,TRBD1,TRBJ1-5,ATELSGTGANQPQH
TRBV6-5,TRBD2,TRBJ2-7,ASSSGTSGGREQY
TRBV4-1,.,TRBJ1-3,ASSQDYWASGNTIY
TRBV5-1,.,TRBJ1-1,ASSSQTIRGNTEAF
TRBV24-1,TRBD1,TRBJ1-2,ATSGQGAGYGYT
TRBV11-2,.,TRBJ1-1,ASSFGGPLGTEAF
TRBV12-5,.,TRBJ1-6,ASGLVSGTPFLFSPLH
TRBV9,.,TRBJ2-2,ASSAHGGNTGELF
TRBV24-1,TRBD1,TRBJ2-3,ATSDPRDRKDTQY
TRBV24-1,TRBD1,TRBJ1-5,ATSDYTTGKPQH
TRBV19,.,TRBJ2-2,ASSIQGTGELF
TRBV5-6,.,TRBJ1-2,ASSLAQGIGYT
TRBV19,.,TRBJ2-6,ATNWGGTGANVLT
TRBV3-1/TRBV3-2,TRBD1,TRBJ1-5,ASSQHGTDNQPQH
TRBV6-5,TRBD1,TRBJ1-4,ASRNHRGGEKLF
TRBV27,.,TRBJ2-1,ASSRDTLYNEQF
TRBV7-9,TRBD1,TRBJ1-2,ASSSIQGGWGYT
TRBV12-1,.,TRBJ2-1,ASSHAPGTGRTSGRYEQF
TRBV5-1,.,TRBJ2-2,ASSFNRRNTGELF
TRBV18,.,TRBJ1-1,ASSPVRNTEAF
TRBV15,TRBD2,TRBJ2-1,ATSRRISDGTSGLRGVKF
TRBV2,.,TRBJ1-2,ASSGFGGGYT
TRBV7-9,.,TRBJ1-2,ASSLAGGYGYT
TRBV5-1,.,TRBJ2-2,ASSLDRVDTGELF
TRBV2,TRBD1,TRBJ1-3,ASSVGQGSGNTIY
TRBV28,.,TRBJ2-1,ASSLIRSNYNEQF
TRBV28,TRBD1,TRBJ1-5,ASSVQGATQPQH
TRBV23-1,.,TRBJ2-2,ASPGQMWSGELF
TRBV5-1,.,TRBJ2-3,ASSLLRQPSTDTQY
TRBV7-3,TRBD2,TRBJ2-1,ASSASSGNYNEQF
TRBV29-1,TRBD1,TRBJ2-1,SVNRGYEQF
TRBV18,.,TRBJ1-3,ASSPGQRSGNTIY
TRBV5-1,TRBD2,TRBJ2-1,ASSSGLAGHEQF